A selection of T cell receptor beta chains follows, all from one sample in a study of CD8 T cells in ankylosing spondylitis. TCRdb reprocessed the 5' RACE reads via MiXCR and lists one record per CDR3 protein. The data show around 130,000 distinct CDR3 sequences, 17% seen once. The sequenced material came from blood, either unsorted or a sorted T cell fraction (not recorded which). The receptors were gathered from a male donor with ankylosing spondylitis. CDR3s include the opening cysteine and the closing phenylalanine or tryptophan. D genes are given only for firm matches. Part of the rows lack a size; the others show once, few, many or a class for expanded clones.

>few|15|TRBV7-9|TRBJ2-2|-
TGTGCCAGCAGCTTAGCAGTGTCAAACACCGGGGAGCTGTTTTTT
CASSLAVSNTGELFF
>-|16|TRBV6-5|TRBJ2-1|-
TGTGCCAGCAGTTATTTCACAGGGTACCCTCACAATGAGCAGTTCTTC
CASSYFTGYPHNEQFF
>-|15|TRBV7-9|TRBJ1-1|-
TGTGCCAGCAGCTTAGGAAGGGGGATGAACACTGAAGCTTTCTTT
CASSLGRGMNTEAFF
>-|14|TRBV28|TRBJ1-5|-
TGTGCCAGCGGTGGGTCCGAATCCCGGCAGCCCCAGCATTTT
CASGGSESRQPQHF
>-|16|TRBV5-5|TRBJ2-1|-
TGTGCCAGCAGCTTTTTTGCGGACAGCTCCTACAATGAGCAGTTCTTC
CASSFFADSSYNEQFF
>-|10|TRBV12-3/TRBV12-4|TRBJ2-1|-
TGTGCCAGCAGTTTCAGTGAGCAGTTCTTC
CASSFSEQFF
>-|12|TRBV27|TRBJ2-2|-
TGTGCCAGCAGTTGGAACACCGGGGAGCTGTTTTTT
CASSWNTGELFF
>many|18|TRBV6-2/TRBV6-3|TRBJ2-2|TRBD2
TGTGCCAGCAGTTACTCGGCGGGAGGATGGTTGTACACCGGGGAGCTGTTTTTT
CASSYSAGGWLYTGELFF
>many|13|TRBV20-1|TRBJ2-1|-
TGCAGTGCTAGAGCCGAGACTGACAATGAGCAGTTCTTC
CSARAETDNEQFF
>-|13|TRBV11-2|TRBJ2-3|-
TGTGCCAGCAGCTTAGTAAATGCAGATACGCAGTATTTT
CASSLVNADTQYF
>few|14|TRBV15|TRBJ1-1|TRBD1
TGTGCCACCAGCAAGGGACAGGGGAACACTGAAGCTTTCTTT
CATSKGQGNTEAFF
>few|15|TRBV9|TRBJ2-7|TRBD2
TGTGCCAGCAGCGCCCGAGGGACTATGGTGTACGAGCAGTACTTC
CASSARGTMVYEQYF
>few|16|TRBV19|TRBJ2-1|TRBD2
TGTGCCAGTAGCACCTCGACTAGCGCCTCCTACAATGAGCAGTTCTTC
CASSTSTSASYNEQFF
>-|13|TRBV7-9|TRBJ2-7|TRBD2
TGTGCCAGCAGCGCTAGCGGAGAATACGAGCAGTACTTC
CASSASGEYEQYF
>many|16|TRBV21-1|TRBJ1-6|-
TGTGCCAGCAGCAAAGAAAGGCAGCGCAGAAATTCACCCCTCCACTTT
CASSKERQRRNSPLHF
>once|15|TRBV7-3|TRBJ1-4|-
TGTGCCAGCAGAACTGTCTACATACGTAATGAAAAACTGTTTTTT
CASRTVYIRNEKLFF
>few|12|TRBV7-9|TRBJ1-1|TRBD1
TGTGCCAGCAGCAGACAGGGGGCTGAAGCTTTCTTT
CASSRQGAEAFF
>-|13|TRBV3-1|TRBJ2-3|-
TGTGCCAGCAGCCTAGAAGGGTGGGATACGCAGTATTTT
CASSLEGWDTQYF
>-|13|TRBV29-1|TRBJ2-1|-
TGCAGCGTGCCTTCGACGTCCTACAATGAGCAGTTCTTC
CSVPSTSYNEQFF
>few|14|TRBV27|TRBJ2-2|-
TGTGCCAGTGGAGGGGGCGGCGGCACCGGGGAGCTGTTTTTT
CASGGGGGTGELFF
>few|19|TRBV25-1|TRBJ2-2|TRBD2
TGTGCCAGCAGTGGCTCCCCCGGGACTAGCGGGCGAAACACCGGGGAGCTGTTTTTT
CASSGSPGTSGRNTGELFF
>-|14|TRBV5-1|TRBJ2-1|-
TGCGCCAGCAGCTTGGGGACAGAGAACAATGAGCAGTTCTTC
CASSLGTENNEQFF
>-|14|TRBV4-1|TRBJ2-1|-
TGCGCCAGCAGCCCCGGACTGGGGCGGAATGAGCAGTTCTTC
CASSPGLGRNEQFF
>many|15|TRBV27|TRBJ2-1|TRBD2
TGTGCCAGCAGTTTGTTGGCGGGAGCCTACAATGAGCAGTTCTTC
CASSLLAGAYNEQFF
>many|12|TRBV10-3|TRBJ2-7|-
TGTGCCGCTGAGGGGGGCCCGGGTGAGCAGTACTTC
CAAEGGPGEQYF
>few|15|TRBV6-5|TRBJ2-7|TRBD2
TGTGCCAGCAGTTACGGGAGCGGGAGAACCTACGAGCAGTACTTC
CASSYGSGRTYEQYF
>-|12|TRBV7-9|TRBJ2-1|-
TGTGCCAGCAGCACGCGGGGTTATGAGCAGTTCTTC
CASSTRGYEQFF
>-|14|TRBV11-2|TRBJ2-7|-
TGTGCCAGCAGGAGGGTGGCAGGGGGGTACGAGCAGTACTTC
CASRRVAGGYEQYF
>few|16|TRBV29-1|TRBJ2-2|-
TGCAGCGTCCCCCGATCGGGCGACCTGAACACCGGGGAGCTGTTTTTT
CSVPRSGDLNTGELFF
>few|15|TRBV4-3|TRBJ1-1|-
TGCGCCAGCAGCCAATACACCGGGCCAAACACTGAAGCTTTCTTT
CASSQYTGPNTEAFF
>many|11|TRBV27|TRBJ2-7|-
TGTGCCAGCACCTACGCCTACGAGCAGTACTTC
CASTYAYEQYF
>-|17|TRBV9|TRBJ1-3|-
TGTGCCAGCAGCGAACTAGGGGGGGTCTCGGCTGGAAACACCATATATTTT
CASSELGGVSAGNTIYF
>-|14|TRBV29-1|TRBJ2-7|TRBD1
TGCAGCGTTTTGCCGGGACAGGGGGCGCTCGAGCAGTACTTC
CSVLPGQGALEQYF
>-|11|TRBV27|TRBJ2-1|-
TGTGCCAGCAGGGTAAATGATGAGCAGTTCTTC
CASRVNDEQFF
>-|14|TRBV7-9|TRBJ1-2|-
TGTGCCAGCAGCTTTCCAGACAGAAACTATGGCTACACCTTC
CASSFPDRNYGYTF
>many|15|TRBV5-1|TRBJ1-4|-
TGCGCCACCATATTCGACAGACACGACAGTGAAAAACTGTTTTTT
CATIFDRHDSEKLFF
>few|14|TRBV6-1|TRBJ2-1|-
TGTGCCAGCAGAGCGGGTGGTATCGGAAATGAGCAGTTCTTC
CASRAGGIGNEQFF
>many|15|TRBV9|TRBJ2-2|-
TGTGCCAGCAGCGTAGGTTCTGGAAACACCGGGGAGCTGTTTTTT
CASSVGSGNTGELFF
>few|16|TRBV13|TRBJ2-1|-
TGTGCCAGCAGCTTAAGCCCCCCGGGACTCAGCAATGAGCAGTTCTTC
CASSLSPPGLSNEQFF
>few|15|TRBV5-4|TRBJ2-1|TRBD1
TGTGCCAGCAGCCCGCCGGGACAGACCTACAATGAGCAGTTCTTC
CASSPPGQTYNEQFF
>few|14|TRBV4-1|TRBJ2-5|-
TGCGCCAGCAGCCAAACTAGAGGGGAAGAGACCCAGTACTTC
CASSQTRGEETQYF
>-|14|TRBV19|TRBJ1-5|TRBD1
TGTGCCAGTAGTATAAGGGGGCTTGGTCAGCCCCAGCATTTT
CASSIRGLGQPQHF
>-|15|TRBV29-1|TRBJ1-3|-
TGCAGCGTTGAAGATGGGGGGGTCTCTGGAAACACCATATATTTT
CSVEDGGVSGNTIYF
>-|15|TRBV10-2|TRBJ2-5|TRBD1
TGCGCCAGCAGGCAGACAGGGGGCCCTCGAGAGACCCAGTACTTC
CASRQTGGPRETQYF
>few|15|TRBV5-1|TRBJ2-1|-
TGCGCCAGCAGCTTGGGACTAGTCCGCTACAATGAGCAGTTCTTC
CASSLGLVRYNEQFF
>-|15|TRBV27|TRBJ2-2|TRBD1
TGTGCCAGCAGTTCACGGGACAGAGCGAGCGGGGAGCTGTTTTTT
CASSSRDRASGELFF
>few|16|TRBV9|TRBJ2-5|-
TGTGCCAGCAGCGTAGGGGGGCAGAGTGGGAGAGAGACCCAGTACTTC
CASSVGGQSGRETQYF
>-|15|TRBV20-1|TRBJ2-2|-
TGCAGTGCTAGAGGGAGTTTAAGTGACACCGGGGAGCTGTTTTTT
CSARGSLSDTGELFF
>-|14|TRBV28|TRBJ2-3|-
TGTGCCAGCAAGGAGAACTCCCGTCCAGATACGCAGTATTTT
CASKENSRPDTQYF
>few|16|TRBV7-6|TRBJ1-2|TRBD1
TGTGCCAGCAGCTCGGGGACAGGGCGTACTAACTATGGCTACACCTTC
CASSSGTGRTNYGYTF
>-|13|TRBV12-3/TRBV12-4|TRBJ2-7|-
TGTGCCAGCAGTCCCGGGACCCTCCACGAGCAGTACTTC
CASSPGTLHEQYF
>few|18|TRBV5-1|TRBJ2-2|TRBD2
TGCGCCAGCAGCCTACTGTGGGCTAGCGGGGCGAACACCGGGGAGCTGTTTTTT
CASSLLWASGANTGELFF
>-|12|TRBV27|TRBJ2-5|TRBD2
TGTGCCAGCGTGGGGCGGGAGGAGACCCAGTACTTC
CASVGREETQYF
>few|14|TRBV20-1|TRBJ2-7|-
TGCAGTGCTAGAGAGGGATTCAGCTCCTACGAGCAGTACTTC
CSAREGFSSYEQYF
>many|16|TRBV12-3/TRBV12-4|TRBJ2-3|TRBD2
TGTGCCAGCAGTTTGCTAGCGGGAGAGGGTACAGATACGCAGTATTTT
CASSLLAGEGTDTQYF
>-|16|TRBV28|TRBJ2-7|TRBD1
TGTGCCAGCAGACTGGAAGGGACAGGGAGTAGGTACGAGCAGTACTTC
CASRLEGTGSRYEQYF
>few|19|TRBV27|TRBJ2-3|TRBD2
TGTGCCAGCAGTTACCCCGGGGTCCGGGGGGAGTCTCTCCCAGATACGCAGTATTTT
CASSYPGVRGESLPDTQYF
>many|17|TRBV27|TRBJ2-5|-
TGTGCCAGCGGCTACCCGGGGGTAGCCGACGAGAGGGAGACCCAGTACTTC
CASGYPGVADERETQYF
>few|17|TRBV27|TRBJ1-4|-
TGTGCCAGCAGTCCGAGGGGTCCCCTTGCAACTAATGAAAAACTGTTTTTT
CASSPRGPLATNEKLFF